The entry below describes one T cell receptor beta chain. The CDR3 runs to 15 residues. CDR1 is SGHVS and CDR2 is FNYEAQ in the germline V gene. V was cut by 6 bases and J by 3 bases, with 15 bases left in between. Generated by immunoSEQ multiplex PCR, the TCRdb table keeps only in-frame clones and is missing some. The data hold about 55,000 clones, with roughly 82% observed a single time. The data were obtained in a study of blood T cell repertoires in COVID-19. Study details: T cells, B-cell-depleted T cells, or PBMCs supplied cDNA or gDNA.

The rearrangement joins TRBV7-6 to TRBJ1-5; D might be TRBD1 (5 bases). The sample comprised peripheral blood. The source of this sequence is an elderly woman with acute or convalescent COVID-19. Here the CDR3 DNA reads TGTGCCAGCAGTCAAAACCCAGGGTTCAATCAGCCCCAGCATTTT. Its translation: CASSQNPGFNQPQHF.